What follows are 11 T cell receptor beta chains derived from one specimen sequenced in a study of CD8 T cells in ankylosing spondylitis. Whole-study findings and limits: Among TCR beta sequences, a motif of under 10 highly homologous variants appeared characteristic of ankylosing spondylitis blood.

These TCRs are of unknown antigen specificity. TCRdb ran MiXCR on the 5' RACE reads and lists one entry per CDR3 protein. The profile shows about 210,000 distinct CDR3 sequences, roughly 6.6% of them singletons. What was sequenced was blood, either unsorted or a sorted T cell fraction (not recorded which). These receptors were collected from a male donor with ankylosing spondylitis.

In this sample, this clonotype turned up many times. The chain couples TRBV7-9 to TRBJ2-1; D is uncertain. Germline CDR1 and CDR2: SEHNR and FQNEAQ (reference sequence). The CDR3 has 14 amino acids. V gave up 6 bases and J gave up 6 bases, with 15 bases separating them. The CDR3 loop reads CASRPFQQSNEQFF. In nucleotides, the CDR3 is TGTGCCAGCAGACCCTTCCAACAGTCCAATGAGCAGTTCTTC.

This clonotype has more than one count but fewer than ten. CDR3 bases: TGCGCCAGCAGCCAAGATGACCAGGGGGCGAGCTATGGCTACACCTTC. This translates into CASSQDDQGASYGYTF. This rearrangement joins TRBV4-1 to TRBJ1-2; TRBD1 matches at 8 bases. Per the germline V gene, CDR1 is MGHRA and CDR2 is YSYEKL. Germline trimming cut 0 bases from V and 4 bases from J; bases unmatched to any gene: 7. This CDR3 is 16 amino acids long.

Concerning this clonotype: A much larger clone lies one base from this, so it may be a read error. This chain links TRBV7-8 with TRBJ2-2; D is possibly TRBD1 (5 bases). Trimming shortened V by 7 bases and J by 0 bases, and 15 bases separated the two germline ends. The CDR3 consists of 16 residues. From germline, CDR1 is SGHVS and CDR2 FQNEAQ. The CDR3: CASNNWWGANTGELFF. DNA for the CDR3: TGTGCCAGCAACAACTGGTGGGGCGCGAACACCGGGGAGCTGTTTTTT.

The chain links TRBV20-1 to TRBJ2-7; 7 positions match TRBD2. This CDR3 spans 15 amino acids. The germline gives CDR1 DFQATT, CDR2 SNEGSKA (reference sequence). V was clipped by 3 bases and J by 0 bases; unmatched bases: 8. The DNA for the CDR3 is TGCAGTGCTAGGGTCTTTGGGGAGGGCTCCTACGAGCAGTACTTC. It translates to CSARVFGEGSYEQYF.

This chain connects TRBV6-6 to TRBJ1-5, with D perhaps TRBD1 (5 bases). CDR1 and CDR2 from the germline V gene are MNHNY and SVGAGI (reference sequence). Trimming shortened V by 0 bases and J by 0 bases, and 18 bases separated the two germline ends. The CDR3 contains 19 residues. The CDR3 sequence: CASSYSRATDLHSNQPQHF. CDR3 sequence (DNA): TGTGCCAGCAGTTACTCACGCGCGACAGACCTACATAGCAATCAGCCCCAGCATTTT.

This clonotype was counted ten times or more. The genes are TRBV12-3 or TRBV12-4 and TRBJ1-1, with no clear D. Trimming pared 7 bases from V and 0 bases from J, leaving 12 bases between. This CDR3 is 14 amino acids long. CDR3 DNA sequence: TGTGCCAGCACTTGGGGAGGGATGAACACTGAAGCTTTCTTT. Its protein product is CASTWGGMNTEAFF.

This clonotype came up many times. The V and J genes are TRBV27 and TRBJ2-1, with TRBD1 identical over 7 bases. CDR1 and CDR2 (germline): MNHEY, SMNVEV (reference sequence). The V and J ends lost 9 bases and 6 bases, in that order; junction bases with no gene match: 2. The CDR3 sequence is 11 residues long. The CDR3 bases are TGTGCCAGTGGGACAGCCAATGAGCAGTTCTTC. Protein: CASGTANEQFF.

This clonotype came up many times. V gene TRBV28 combines with J gene TRBJ2-1; 8 nucleotides agree with TRBD2. CDR1 MDHEN and CDR2 SYDVKM come from the germline V gene. The CDR3 extends over 14 amino acids. V shed 5 bases and J 7 bases; nucleotides not matched to a gene: 7. In DNA form, the CDR3 reads TGTGCCAGCAGTCCTGCGGGACTAGGGAATGAGCAGTTCTTC. Amino acids: CASSPAGLGNEQFF.

This clonotype was counted at least ten times. This sequence joins TRBV4-3 and TRBJ1-4; D gene ambiguous. The germline V gene encodes CDR1 LGHNA and CDR2 YSLEER. CDR3 length equals 17 residues. V was cut by 0 bases and J by 0 bases, with 11 bases left in between. CDR3 residues: CASSQDSSYATNEKLFF. The CDR3 DNA is TGCGCCAGCAGCCAAGATAGCAGCTACGCAACTAATGAAAAACTGTTTTTT.

This clonotype was picked up many times. This chain joins TRBV25-1 and TRBJ2-7, with D perhaps TRBD1 (6 bases). V lost 3 bases to trimming and J lost 4 bases, with 10 bases between them. Germline assignment: CDR1 MGHDK and CDR2 SYGVNS. The CDR3 covers 13 residues. CDR3 protein: CASSEYGTYEQYF. CDR3 coding DNA: TGTGCCAGCAGTGAGTACGGGACATACGAGCAGTACTTC.

In its sample, this clonotype was seen many times. This rearrangement joins TRBV29-1 to TRBJ2-4; 9 bases align to TRBD1. Germline CDR1 is SQVTM and CDR2 is ANQGSEA. The CDR3 has 17 amino acids. The junction had 15 bases not matched to a gene; V was cut back by 8 bases and J by 1 base. For the CDR3, the DNA is TGCAGCATATGGGAAATGGGGGACAGGGCGGCCAAAAACATTCAGTACTTC. The encoded protein is CSIWEMGDRAAKNIQYF.